A selection of T cell receptor beta chains follows, all from one sample in a study of T-cell memory formation after mild COVID-19. TCRdb itself ran the 5' RACE reads through MiXCR, one entry per CDR3 protein. The sample lists roughly 350,000 distinct CDR3 sequences; roughly 20% were seen once. The material sequenced was PBMCs or a T cell subset sorted from them (not recorded which). The receptors come from an adult woman who had mild COVID-19 (a few samples of this study predate the infection). Cell type and time point are not known. Each CDR3 is given with its conserved first and last residue. Fields, in order: D gene, J gene, V gene, clone size, CDR3 DNA, CDR3 protein. The D gene is left open where the match is weak. Size is omitted from some rows. Given values are once, few, many or a class for expanded clones.

D: .; J: TRBJ1-1; V: TRBV5-6; size: few; DNA: TGTGCCAGCAGCTTGCCAGATCTAAACACTGAAGCTTTCTTT; CDR3: CASSLPDLNTEAFF
D: .; J: TRBJ2-3; V: TRBV4-2; size: .; DNA: TGTGCCAGCAGCCAAGCCGGGAGCGCAGCTAGCACAGATACGCAGTATTTT; CDR3: CASSQAGSAASTDTQYF
D: .; J: TRBJ2-3; V: TRBV12-3/TRBV12-4; size: many; DNA: TGTGCCAGCAGTTTAAGGGCACAGCTCACAGATACGCAGTATTTT; CDR3: CASSLRAQLTDTQYF
D: TRBD1; J: TRBJ2-3; V: TRBV6-4; size: few; DNA: TGTGCCAGCAGTGACCGAGGGGGCGCCGGCACAGATACGCAGTATTTT; CDR3: CASSDRGGAGTDTQYF
D: .; J: TRBJ1-1; V: TRBV7-2; size: few; DNA: TGTGCCAGCAGCTTAAGGGGGATTGTCGTAGCCACTGAAGCTTTCTTT; CDR3: CASSLRGIVVATEAFF
D: .; J: TRBJ2-3; V: TRBV3-1; size: many; DNA: TGTGCCAGCAGCCAAGACGGGGCAGATACGCAGTATTTT; CDR3: CASSQDGADTQYF
D: TRBD2; J: TRBJ2-1; V: TRBV10-3; size: .; DNA: TGTGCCATCAGTGCACGGGGGGGTTTCCGGGAGCAGTTCTTC; CDR3: CAISARGGFREQFF
D: .; J: TRBJ2-1; V: TRBV7-3; size: few; DNA: TGTGCCAGCAGCTTCCGAACTAGTGGGAACAATGAGCAGTTCTTC; CDR3: CASSFRTSGNNEQFF
D: TRBD2; J: TRBJ2-3; V: TRBV5-1; size: few; DNA: TGCGCCAGCAGCTTAACGGGGGGGCGAAGAACAGATACGCAGTATTTT; CDR3: CASSLTGGRRTDTQYF
D: TRBD2; J: TRBJ2-1; V: TRBV5-1; size: .; DNA: TGCGCCAGCAGCCGGAGGACTAGCGGCTACAATGAGCAGTTCTTC; CDR3: CASSRRTSGYNEQFF
D: TRBD2; J: TRBJ2-1; V: TRBV9; size: few; DNA: TGTGCCAGCAGCGTAGATTTAGCGGGAGACAATGAGCAGTTCTTC; CDR3: CASSVDLAGDNEQFF
D: .; J: TRBJ2-3; V: TRBV30; size: .; DNA: TGTGCCTGGAGTTGGTCCAGCCCAGATACGCAGTATTTT; CDR3: CAWSWSSPDTQYF
D: TRBD2; J: TRBJ2-1; V: TRBV4-1; size: many; DNA: TGCGCCAGCAGCTTACGGACTAGCGGGAGGGCTGATGAACAGTTCTTC; CDR3: CASSLRTSGRADEQFF
D: .; J: TRBJ2-1; V: TRBV20-1; size: .; DNA: TGCAGTGCTCCATCTAGGGGATTCCTTTACAATGAGCAGTTCTTC; CDR3: CSAPSRGFLYNEQFF
D: .; J: TRBJ2-2; V: TRBV5-1; size: .; DNA: TGCGCCAGCTGGGGCGGGGAGCTGTTTTTT; CDR3: CASWGGELFF
D: .; J: TRBJ1-5; V: TRBV6-2/TRBV6-3; size: .; DNA: TGTGCCAGCAGTTACGGATTACGGGGGCCGAGCAATCAGCCCCAGCATTTT; CDR3: CASSYGLRGPSNQPQHF
D: TRBD1; J: TRBJ1-1; V: TRBV6-5; size: .; DNA: TGTGCCAGCAGTTACTCCGGGACAGGGAACACTGAAGCTTTCTTT; CDR3: CASSYSGTGNTEAFF
D: TRBD1; J: TRBJ2-1; V: TRBV7-3; size: few; DNA: TGTGCCAGCAGCTCTTCAGGGACAGGGGGCAATGAGCAGTTCTTC; CDR3: CASSSSGTGGNEQFF
D: .; J: TRBJ2-3; V: TRBV7-2; size: .; DNA: TGTGCCAGCAGCTTAGCAGACTTGAGCACAGATACGCAGTATTTT; CDR3: CASSLADLSTDTQYF
D: .; J: TRBJ2-7; V: TRBV5-6; size: few; DNA: TGTGCCAGCAGCATAAGCGGCTACGAGCAGTACTTC; CDR3: CASSISGYEQYF
D: .; J: TRBJ1-1; V: TRBV6-2/TRBV6-3; size: .; DNA: TGTGCCCGCCTCCGGGCCCCGGGGAGCACTGAAGCTTTCTTT; CDR3: CARLRAPGSTEAFF
D: .; J: TRBJ2-5; V: TRBV5-1; size: few; DNA: TGCGCCAGCAGCGCTAGCGTAAAGGAGACCCAGTACTTC; CDR3: CASSASVKETQYF
D: .; J: TRBJ1-1; V: TRBV29-1; size: many; DNA: TGCAGCGCTGAGAAACAGAACACTGAAGCTTTCTTT; CDR3: CSAEKQNTEAFF
D: .; J: TRBJ2-2; V: TRBV2; size: few; DNA: TGTGCCAGCACTCAACAGGACGGGAGAGTATTGTCCGGGGAGCTGTTTTTT; CDR3: CASTQQDGRVLSGELFF
D: .; J: TRBJ2-5; V: TRBV9; size: few; DNA: TGTGCCAGCAGCGCTCGACTAGGAAGAGAGACCCAGTACTTC; CDR3: CASSARLGRETQYF
D: .; J: TRBJ2-1; V: TRBV7-9; size: few; DNA: TGTGCCAGCACCCGCTCACTAGGCCTGAGTGAGCAGTTCTTC; CDR3: CASTRSLGLSEQFF
D: .; J: TRBJ2-2; V: TRBV5-1; size: .; DNA: TGCGCCAGCAGCTCCGGGCGGGGCGGGGGCTACACCGGGGAGCTGTTTTTT; CDR3: CASSSGRGGGYTGELFF
D: .; J: TRBJ2-3; V: TRBV7-9; size: .; DNA: TGTGCCAGCAGCTATATGGCGCGGGATACGCAGTATTTT; CDR3: CASSYMARDTQYF
D: .; J: TRBJ2-7; V: TRBV12-3/TRBV12-4; size: .; DNA: TGTGCCAGCAGTTTCAGTAGTAGCCCCCACGAGCAGTACTTC; CDR3: CASSFSSSPHEQYF
D: .; J: TRBJ2-7; V: TRBV5-1; size: .; DNA: TGCGCCAGCAGCTTGGAGGATGGGTACGAGCAGTACTTC; CDR3: CASSLEDGYEQYF
D: TRBD2; J: TRBJ2-1; V: TRBV9; size: few; DNA: TGTGCCAGCCCCCGCCTAGCGGGTCGAGGGTCCTACAATGAGCAGTTCTTC; CDR3: CASPRLAGRGSYNEQFF
D: TRBD2; J: TRBJ2-1; V: TRBV6-5; size: .; DNA: TGTGCCAGCAGTTCGTTAGCGGGACGGACCTACAATGAGCAGTTCTTC; CDR3: CASSSLAGRTYNEQFF
D: TRBD1; J: TRBJ2-7; V: TRBV5-4; size: .; DNA: TGTGCCAGCAGCCCCGTGACAGGGTCCTACGAGCAGTACTTC; CDR3: CASSPVTGSYEQYF
D: .; J: TRBJ1-5; V: TRBV3-1; size: few; DNA: TGTGCCAGCAGCCAAGAGACGTGGGGTCCCCAGCATTTT; CDR3: CASSQETWGPQHF
D: .; J: TRBJ1-1; V: TRBV12-3/TRBV12-4; size: .; DNA: TGTGCCAGCAGTCCCACGGGGAGGGCGAACACTGAAGCTTTCTTT; CDR3: CASSPTGRANTEAFF
D: .; J: TRBJ2-6; V: TRBV7-6; size: .; DNA: TGTGCCAGCAGCCTAAGACCAGGAGCCTCGATCTCTGGGGCCAACGTCCTGACTTTC; CDR3: CASSLRPGASISGANVLTF
D: .; J: TRBJ1-4; V: TRBV5-1; size: .; DNA: TGCGCCAGCAGGCTTTCTCTGGGGCCGGGGAATGAAAAACTGTTTTTT; CDR3: CASRLSLGPGNEKLFF
D: .; J: TRBJ2-1; V: TRBV7-2; size: many; DNA: TGTGCCAGCAGCTTAGTAGCGGACTCCTACAATGAGCAGTTCTTC; CDR3: CASSLVADSYNEQFF
D: .; J: TRBJ1-2; V: TRBV7-3; size: .; DNA: TGTGCCAGCAGCCCGGGGACATACTATGGCTACACCTTC; CDR3: CASSPGTYYGYTF
D: .; J: TRBJ2-1; V: TRBV19; size: .; DNA: TGTGCCAGTAGTATTGTAGCCCATTCCTACAATGAGCAGTTCTTC; CDR3: CASSIVAHSYNEQFF
D: .; J: TRBJ1-1; V: TRBV10-3; size: .; DNA: TGTGCCGTCAAAGACCAATGGAACACTGAAGCTTTCTTT; CDR3: CAVKDQWNTEAFF
D: .; J: TRBJ2-7; V: TRBV6-1; size: few; DNA: TGTGCCAGCAGCTACAAAATAGGAGTGTACGAGCAGTACTTC; CDR3: CASSYKIGVYEQYF
D: .; J: TRBJ2-2; V: TRBV2; size: many; DNA: TGTGCCAGCAGTGACTCTCACACCGGGGAGCTGTTTTTT; CDR3: CASSDSHTGELFF
D: .; J: TRBJ1-1; V: TRBV9; size: .; DNA: TGTGCCAGCAGCGTAGCGGGGGGCGGTTACACTGAAGCTTTCTTT; CDR3: CASSVAGGGYTEAFF
D: .; J: TRBJ1-2; V: TRBV11-3; size: few; DNA: TGTGCCAGCAGCCGCTACACAGGGAAGGGCTACACCTTC; CDR3: CASSRYTGKGYTF
D: .; J: TRBJ2-3; V: TRBV7-2; size: .; DNA: TGTGCCAGCAGCTTTGGCGGGTTTACAGATACGCAGTATTTT; CDR3: CASSFGGFTDTQYF
D: .; J: TRBJ2-1; V: TRBV4-3; size: many; DNA: TGCGCCAGCAGCCAAGAGCCGGGGGTTTACAATGAGCAGTTCTTC; CDR3: CASSQEPGVYNEQFF
D: .; J: TRBJ2-7; V: TRBV5-1; size: .; DNA: TGCGCCAGCAGCTTCGGAGGGGGGGTCTACGAGCAGTACTTC; CDR3: CASSFGGGVYEQYF
D: .; J: TRBJ2-7; V: TRBV6-5; size: .; DNA: TGTGCCAGCAGTCTATCCAATGGGGGCTACGAGCAGTACTTC; CDR3: CASSLSNGGYEQYF
D: .; J: TRBJ2-7; V: TRBV15; size: .; DNA: TGTGCCACCAGCAGAGAACAGGGAGAGCAGTACTTC; CDR3: CATSREQGEQYF
D: .; J: TRBJ2-2; V: TRBV7-3; size: .; DNA: TGTGCCAGCAGCTCACAGGCGAACACCGGGGAGCTGTTTTTT; CDR3: CASSSQANTGELFF
D: .; J: TRBJ2-1; V: TRBV4-3; size: .; DNA: TGCGCCAGCAGCCAAGAGTTTTTGTCGGAATACTCCTACAATGAGCAGTTCTTC; CDR3: CASSQEFLSEYSYNEQFF
D: TRBD1; J: TRBJ1-1; V: TRBV7-2; size: .; DNA: TGTGCCAGCAGACACGACAGGGGCACGGGCACTGAAGCTTTCTTT; CDR3: CASRHDRGTGTEAFF
D: .; J: TRBJ1-4; V: TRBV12-3/TRBV12-4; size: few; DNA: TGTGCCAGCAGTCCCACCCCAACTAAGCTGTTTTTT; CDR3: CASSPTPTKLFF
D: TRBD2; J: TRBJ2-1; V: TRBV20-1; size: many; DNA: TGCAGTGCTAGAGGCCTACTAGCGGGGGGGCCCTACAATGAGCAGTTCTTC; CDR3: CSARGLLAGGPYNEQFF
D: .; J: TRBJ1-6; V: TRBV6-5; size: few; DNA: TGTGCCAGCAGTGGGGGGGGCAGCACGGGATATTCACCCCTCCACTTT; CDR3: CASSGGGSTGYSPLHF
D: TRBD1; J: TRBJ2-7; V: TRBV24-1; size: .; DNA: TGTGCCACCTTCCCGGACAGGGTTTACGAGCAGTACTTC; CDR3: CATFPDRVYEQYF
D: TRBD1; J: TRBJ2-7; V: TRBV24-1; size: few; DNA: TGTGCCACCAGTGAACTCGGGACAGGGGGCCGGCACGAGCAGTACTTC; CDR3: CATSELGTGGRHEQYF
D: .; J: TRBJ2-3; V: TRBV29-1; size: .; DNA: TGCATTGCTGGGGGGACTCTTGGTACGCAGTATTTT; CDR3: CIAGGTLGTQYF